This is a list of T cell receptor beta chains from one sample in a study of blood T cells in healthy people across ages. TCRdb re-analysed the 5' RACE reads in MiXCR, keeping a single row per CDR3 protein. Of about 720,000 distinct CDR3 sequences in the sample, more than 20% were seen once. The same data also went into a second study, on T cells of mothers and their children.

The sequenced sample was blood. These receptors were collected from a boy between 10 and 17 years old in good health. Both conserved end residues are part of each CDR3. The order of the fields is D gene, V gene, J gene, clone size, CDR3 protein, CDR3 DNA. D genes are given only for firm matches. Clone size is not always given. Where it is, it says once, few, many or a class for expanded clones.

d_call: TRBD2
v_call: TRBV20-1
j_call: TRBJ2-2
clone_size: -
cdr3_aa: CSAPGLAGGTGELFF
cdr3_nt: TGCAGTGCCCCAGGACTAGCGGGAGGCACCGGGGAGCTGTTTTTT

d_call: TRBD2
v_call: TRBV29-1
j_call: TRBJ2-3
clone_size: -
cdr3_aa: CSVETGLDLPISTDTQYF
cdr3_nt: TGCAGCGTTGAGACGGGACTAGACCTACCAATTAGCACAGATACGCAGTATTTT

d_call: TRBD1
v_call: TRBV11-2
j_call: TRBJ2-7
clone_size: few
cdr3_aa: CASSLDIGTGPSYEQYF
cdr3_nt: TGTGCCAGCAGCTTAGATATAGGGACAGGCCCTTCCTACGAGCAGTACTTC

d_call: TRBD1
v_call: TRBV30
j_call: TRBJ1-4
clone_size: -
cdr3_aa: CAWSGLGTVNEKLFF
cdr3_nt: TGTGCCTGGAGTGGCCTCGGGACAGTTAATGAAAAACTGTTTTTT

d_call: -
v_call: TRBV4-3
j_call: TRBJ2-5
clone_size: -
cdr3_aa: CASSQGPGFPLETQYF
cdr3_nt: TGCGCCAGCAGCCAAGGGCCCGGGTTTCCACTAGAGACCCAGTACTTC

d_call: TRBD2
v_call: TRBV20-1
j_call: TRBJ2-1
clone_size: few
cdr3_aa: CSASRLAVSYNEQFF
cdr3_nt: TGCAGTGCCAGCCGACTAGCGGTCTCCTACAATGAGCAGTTCTTC

d_call: -
v_call: TRBV4-3
j_call: TRBJ1-4
clone_size: -
cdr3_aa: CASSQDGGVEEKLFF
cdr3_nt: TGCGCCAGCAGCCAAGATGGAGGGGTCGAGGAAAAACTGTTTTTT

d_call: -
v_call: TRBV3-1
j_call: TRBJ2-1
clone_size: -
cdr3_aa: CASSQMDQTHNERFF
cdr3_nt: TGTGCCAGCAGCCAGATGGACCAGACCCACAATGAGCGGTTCTTC

d_call: TRBD2
v_call: TRBV29-1
j_call: TRBJ2-2
clone_size: few
cdr3_aa: CSIWTSGADGELFF
cdr3_nt: TGCAGCATTTGGACTAGCGGGGCGGACGGGGAGCTGTTTTTT

d_call: -
v_call: TRBV20-1
j_call: TRBJ2-1
clone_size: -
cdr3_aa: CSARGVGGSNEQFF
cdr3_nt: TGCAGTGCTAGAGGAGTGGGGGGATCCAATGAGCAGTTCTTC

d_call: TRBD1
v_call: TRBV5-6
j_call: TRBJ2-7
clone_size: -
cdr3_aa: CACGQGSYEQYF
cdr3_nt: TGTGCCTGCGGACAGGGATCCTACGAGCAGTACTTC

d_call: -
v_call: TRBV3-1
j_call: TRBJ2-2
clone_size: few
cdr3_aa: CASSQRWILGDGTGELFF
cdr3_nt: TGTGCCAGCAGCCAACGTTGGATCCTGGGTGATGGGACCGGGGAGCTGTTTTTT

d_call: -
v_call: TRBV6-2/TRBV6-3
j_call: TRBJ1-4
clone_size: few
cdr3_aa: CASSRYPRTWGVEPTNEKLFF
cdr3_nt: TGTGCCAGCAGTCGTTATCCCCGGACGTGGGGGGTCGAGCCCACTAATGAAAAACTGTTTTTT

d_call: -
v_call: TRBV20-1
j_call: TRBJ2-5
clone_size: -
cdr3_aa: CSASPHAGGAGETQYF
cdr3_nt: TGCAGTGCTAGTCCCCACGCGGGCGGGGCGGGCGAGACCCAGTACTTC

d_call: -
v_call: TRBV13
j_call: TRBJ1-2
clone_size: few
cdr3_aa: CASSHGGNYGYTF
cdr3_nt: TGTGCCAGCAGCCATGGGGGGAACTATGGCTACACCTTC

d_call: -
v_call: TRBV29-1
j_call: TRBJ2-7
clone_size: -
cdr3_aa: CSVVAGSMGEQYF
cdr3_nt: TGCAGCGTTGTGGCAGGGAGTATGGGGGAGCAGTACTTC

d_call: -
v_call: TRBV24-1
j_call: TRBJ2-5
clone_size: -
cdr3_aa: CATSDPAVGQETQYF
cdr3_nt: TGTGCCACCAGTGATCCTGCAGTAGGTCAAGAGACCCAGTACTTC

d_call: -
v_call: TRBV28
j_call: TRBJ2-5
clone_size: many
cdr3_aa: CASSLGIETQYF
cdr3_nt: TGTGCCAGCAGTCTTGGGATCGAAACCCAGTACTTC

d_call: -
v_call: TRBV29-1
j_call: TRBJ2-3
clone_size: few
cdr3_aa: CSVGQLLTDTQYF
cdr3_nt: TGCAGCGTTGGTCAGCTCCTCACAGATACGCAGTATTTT

d_call: -
v_call: TRBV6-2/TRBV6-3
j_call: TRBJ1-5
clone_size: -
cdr3_aa: CASRDLDNQPQHF
cdr3_nt: TGTGCCAGCAGGGACCTGGACAATCAGCCCCAGCATTTT

d_call: -
v_call: TRBV28
j_call: TRBJ2-1
clone_size: few
cdr3_aa: CASSVQGREQFF
cdr3_nt: TGTGCCAGCAGTGTACAGGGGAGGGAGCAGTTCTTC

d_call: -
v_call: TRBV19
j_call: TRBJ1-1
clone_size: once
cdr3_aa: CASSRQWRTEAFF
cdr3_nt: TGTGCCAGTAGTAGACAATGGAGGACTGAAGCTTTCTTT

d_call: TRBD1
v_call: TRBV20-1
j_call: TRBJ2-7
clone_size: once
cdr3_aa: CSATGTGSEQYF
cdr3_nt: TGCAGTGCTACCGGGACAGGTAGCGAGCAGTACTTC

d_call: -
v_call: TRBV11-2
j_call: TRBJ2-4
clone_size: -
cdr3_aa: CASSLRDPKNIQYF
cdr3_nt: TGTGCCAGCAGCTTGCGGGATCCTAAAAACATTCAGTACTTC

d_call: -
v_call: TRBV5-1
j_call: TRBJ2-5
clone_size: few
cdr3_aa: CASSPSGQIQETQYF
cdr3_nt: TGCGCCAGCAGCCCGTCGGGGCAGATCCAAGAGACCCAGTACTTC

d_call: -
v_call: TRBV6-2/TRBV6-3
j_call: TRBJ1-1
clone_size: -
cdr3_aa: CASSKPREVELNTEAFF
cdr3_nt: TGTGCCAGCAGTAAGCCTCGGGAGGTGGAATTGAACACTGAAGCTTTCTTT

d_call: TRBD1
v_call: TRBV7-3
j_call: TRBJ2-5
clone_size: once
cdr3_aa: CVSSLLEGADEEFF
cdr3_nt: TGTGTCAGCAGCTTACTAGAGGGGGCTGATGAGGAGTTCTTC

d_call: -
v_call: TRBV7-2
j_call: TRBJ2-7
clone_size: few
cdr3_aa: CASSLPLRSPYEQYF
cdr3_nt: TGTGCCAGCAGCCTCCCCTTACGGAGCCCCTACGAGCAGTACTTC

d_call: -
v_call: TRBV7-9
j_call: TRBJ2-3
clone_size: -
cdr3_aa: CASSRDGADTQYF
cdr3_nt: TGTGCCAGCAGCCGTGATGGAGCAGATACGCAGTATTTT

d_call: -
v_call: TRBV7-2
j_call: TRBJ2-1
clone_size: -
cdr3_aa: CASSSGLIYNEQFF
cdr3_nt: TGTGCCAGCAGCTCTGGACTTATCTACAATGAGCAGTTCTTC

d_call: -
v_call: TRBV6-5
j_call: TRBJ1-5
clone_size: few
cdr3_aa: CASSYSFIAGNSQPQHF
cdr3_nt: TGTGCCAGCAGTTACTCATTCATTGCCGGGAACAGTCAGCCCCAGCATTTT

d_call: -
v_call: TRBV19
j_call: TRBJ1-5
clone_size: few
cdr3_aa: CASSGVLLGQPQHF
cdr3_nt: TGTGCCAGTAGTGGGGTTCTACTTGGGCAGCCCCAGCATTTT

d_call: TRBD2
v_call: TRBV2
j_call: TRBJ2-7
clone_size: few
cdr3_aa: CASSPTSGGFYEQYF
cdr3_nt: TGTGCCAGCAGTCCTACTAGCGGGGGTTTCTACGAGCAGTACTTC

d_call: -
v_call: TRBV7-2
j_call: TRBJ1-2
clone_size: -
cdr3_aa: CASSFDHGYGYTF
cdr3_nt: TGTGCCAGCAGCTTCGATCATGGATATGGCTACACCTTC

d_call: -
v_call: TRBV29-1
j_call: TRBJ1-2
clone_size: few
cdr3_aa: CSVVKGDGYTF
cdr3_nt: TGCAGCGTTGTCAAGGGGGATGGCTACACCTTC

d_call: -
v_call: TRBV2
j_call: TRBJ1-5
clone_size: -
cdr3_aa: CASNAEGNQPQHF
cdr3_nt: TGTGCCAGCAATGCGGAGGGGAATCAGCCCCAGCATTTT

d_call: -
v_call: TRBV19
j_call: TRBJ2-1
clone_size: many
cdr3_aa: CASSIGSYNEQFF
cdr3_nt: TGTGCCAGTAGTATTGGCTCCTACAATGAGCAGTTCTTC

d_call: TRBD1
v_call: TRBV12-3/TRBV12-4
j_call: TRBJ1-2
clone_size: -
cdr3_aa: CASSLNRQGGGYTF
cdr3_nt: TGTGCCAGCAGTTTAAATCGACAGGGGGGTGGCTACACCTTC

d_call: TRBD1
v_call: TRBV6-5
j_call: TRBJ2-7
clone_size: -
cdr3_aa: CASSSSRTGPDVKEQYF
cdr3_nt: TGTGCCAGCAGTTCTAGCCGGACAGGGCCGGACGTCAAGGAGCAGTACTTC

d_call: -
v_call: TRBV2
j_call: TRBJ1-5
clone_size: -
cdr3_aa: CASVGNNQPQHF
cdr3_nt: TGTGCCAGCGTGGGGAACAATCAGCCCCAGCATTTT

d_call: -
v_call: TRBV12-3/TRBV12-4
j_call: TRBJ1-2
clone_size: -
cdr3_aa: CASSLFDSPNYGYTF
cdr3_nt: TGTGCCAGCAGTTTATTTGACAGCCCTAACTATGGCTACACCTTC

d_call: TRBD2
v_call: TRBV7-9
j_call: TRBJ2-2
clone_size: few
cdr3_aa: CASSQGLAGGPTGELFF
cdr3_nt: TGTGCCAGCAGCCAAGGACTAGCGGGGGGCCCCACCGGGGAGCTGTTTTTT

d_call: -
v_call: TRBV27
j_call: TRBJ1-2
clone_size: -
cdr3_aa: CASSTGGSYGYTF
cdr3_nt: TGTGCCAGCAGTACCGGCGGGAGCTATGGCTACACCTTC

d_call: -
v_call: TRBV7-2
j_call: TRBJ2-7
clone_size: few
cdr3_aa: CASSTNRVGDEQYF
cdr3_nt: TGTGCCAGCAGCACCAACAGGGTAGGCGACGAGCAGTACTTC

d_call: TRBD1
v_call: TRBV27
j_call: TRBJ2-4
clone_size: -
cdr3_aa: CASINTGAAKNIQYF
cdr3_nt: TGTGCCAGCATTAATACAGGGGCAGCCAAAAACATTCAGTACTTC

d_call: -
v_call: TRBV20-1
j_call: TRBJ1-3
clone_size: -
cdr3_aa: CSASPQGYNENTIYF
cdr3_nt: TGCAGTGCTAGCCCACAGGGATATAACGAGAACACCATATATTTT

d_call: TRBD2
v_call: TRBV4-3
j_call: TRBJ2-5
clone_size: few
cdr3_aa: CASSQDQGASGGALGQYF
cdr3_nt: TGCGCCAGCAGCCAAGATCAGGGAGCTAGCGGGGGGGCCTTGGGCCAGTACTTC

d_call: -
v_call: TRBV29-1
j_call: TRBJ2-7
clone_size: few
cdr3_aa: CSVEGTEISPYEQYF
cdr3_nt: TGCAGCGTTGAAGGGACAGAGATTTCCCCCTACGAGCAGTACTTC

d_call: -
v_call: TRBV6-2/TRBV6-3
j_call: TRBJ2-1
clone_size: few
cdr3_aa: CASSYGNNEQFF
cdr3_nt: TGTGCCAGCAGTTACGGCAACAATGAGCAGTTCTTC

d_call: TRBD2
v_call: TRBV10-3
j_call: TRBJ2-5
clone_size: -
cdr3_aa: CAISVSGEAPETQYF
cdr3_nt: TGTGCCATCAGTGTTAGCGGGGAGGCCCCAGAGACCCAGTACTTC

d_call: -
v_call: TRBV7-9
j_call: TRBJ1-5
clone_size: few
cdr3_aa: CASSRDPNQPQHF
cdr3_nt: TGTGCCAGCAGCCGGGACCCAAATCAGCCCCAGCATTTT

d_call: TRBD1
v_call: TRBV28
j_call: TRBJ2-7
clone_size: -
cdr3_aa: CACSLGQGAREQYF
cdr3_nt: TGTGCCTGCAGTTTGGGACAGGGGGCGAGAGAGCAGTACTTC

d_call: -
v_call: TRBV4-3
j_call: TRBJ2-3
clone_size: few
cdr3_aa: CASSQRGAADTQYF
cdr3_nt: TGCGCCAGCAGCCAACGGGGGGCGGCAGATACGCAGTATTTT

d_call: -
v_call: TRBV12-3/TRBV12-4
j_call: TRBJ2-7
clone_size: few
cdr3_aa: CASSDTEQYF
cdr3_nt: TGTGCCAGCAGTGACACCGAGCAGTACTTC

d_call: -
v_call: TRBV12-3/TRBV12-4
j_call: TRBJ2-5
clone_size: few
cdr3_aa: CASSIDRALRETQYF
cdr3_nt: TGTGCCAGCAGTATAGACCGGGCGTTAAGGGAGACCCAGTACTTC

d_call: TRBD1
v_call: TRBV28
j_call: TRBJ1-2
clone_size: many
cdr3_aa: CASSFNHQGQGGGYTF
cdr3_nt: TGTGCCAGCAGCTTCAACCATCAGGGACAGGGAGGGGGCTACACCTTC

d_call: TRBD2
v_call: TRBV15
j_call: TRBJ2-3
clone_size: -
cdr3_aa: CATSRELLAGTDTQYF
cdr3_nt: TGTGCCACCAGCAGAGAGCTACTAGCGGGGACAGATACGCAGTATTTT

d_call: -
v_call: TRBV4-3
j_call: TRBJ1-1
clone_size: -
cdr3_aa: CASSQELGNTEAFF
cdr3_nt: TGCGCCAGCAGCCAAGAACTAGGGAACACTGAAGCTTTCTTT

d_call: -
v_call: TRBV4-1
j_call: TRBJ2-5
clone_size: -
cdr3_aa: CASSQVRDPAQYF
cdr3_nt: TGCGCCAGCAGCCAAGTCCGAGATCCAGCCCAGTACTTC

d_call: TRBD1
v_call: TRBV9
j_call: TRBJ2-5
clone_size: -
cdr3_aa: CASSGTGSQETQYF
cdr3_nt: TGTGCCAGCAGCGGGACAGGATCACAAGAGACCCAGTACTTC